The clone carrying this T cell receptor beta chain occurred many times. The data are from a study of shared clonotypes between healthy human individuals. The CDR3 sequence is 15 residues long. Per germline, CDR1 MRHNA and CDR2 SNTAGT. Trimming took 5 bases from V and 6 from J, leaving 18 bases between them. This table comes from immunoSEQ multiplex PCR, and its TCRdb copy is limited to in-frame clones, with some not included. The sample includes around 95,000 clones, about 45% of them seen just once. Sequenced: PBMCs. The chain couples TRBV6-4 to TRBJ2-3; D is ambiguous. This TCR came from a woman aged 40 to 55 in good health. Some clones in this sample may be carry-over from other donors' samples. For the CDR3, the DNA is TGTGCCAGCAGTCAACGTCCCGATTTTGGGGATACGCAGTATTTT. Its protein is CASSQRPDFGDTQYF.